This TCR beta chain was sequenced for a study of blood T cells in healthy people across ages. Study information: Template switching picked up about one barcoded beta molecule for each two T cells. Study-level results: Higher diversity, along with more naive CD4+ cells, distinguished long-lived donors from aged donors. PBMC samples, being unsorted, prevented any conclusive comparison of naive and antigen-experienced cells. The fall in TCR beta diversity per million T cells was roughly linear with age.

Germline V lookup: CDR1 SGHRS, CDR2 YFSETQ. Unmatched junction bases numbered 6, after V lost 4 bases and J lost 2 bases. The length of the CDR3 is 14 residues. Sample-barcoded 5' priming and a J-beta primer mix drove a second PCR of roughly 7 to 11 cycles. TCRdb processed the 5' RACE reads anew with MiXCR; each CDR3 protein has one entry. The sample holds about 770,000 distinct CDR3 sequences, roughly 44% seen once. This clonotype was detected only a few times. Its antigen remains unknown. This chain uses TRBV5-1 with TRBJ2-7; 7 nucleotides match TRBD1. The source is a man aged 60 to 69 in good health. Source material: blood. The CDR3, as DNA: TGCGCCAGCAGCCCGGGACAGCCCCCCTACGAGCAGTACTTC. Translated, it gives CASSPGQPPYEQYF.